Presented here are 2 T cell receptor beta chains from one specimen sequenced in a study of CD8+CD57+ T cells in acquired aplastic anemia. Both TCR beta VDJ combination and CDR3 sequence profiling were carried out. Genomic DNA was the template for this profiling. TCRdb re-called the reads through MiXCR, storing one row per CDR3 protein. The data hold more than 200,000 distinct CDR3 sequences, with about half observed a single time. All patients picked for sequencing had shown, by flow cytometry, an expansion of CD8+CD57+ cells. Sequencing was performed on sorted CD4+, CD8+, or CD8+CD57+ T cells (not recorded which) from PBMCs. These receptor sequences come from a human donor with aplastic anemia.

In regard to this clonotype: The DNA is omitted, as the CDR3 cannot be located on it reliably, and the CDR3 follows TCRdb's listing. The chain employs TRBV2 and TRBJ2-5; the listed D gene, TRBD1, was not tested against the DNA. Germline CDR1 is SNHLY and CDR2 is FYNNEI. The CDR3 has 15 amino acids, counting both end residues. CDR3 protein: CAVGPGGLLEETQYF.

This clonotype appeared many times. The rearrangement uses TRBV7-9 and TRBJ2-1; 9 nucleotides line up with TRBD2. The CDR3 contains 13 residues. The J segment lost 15 bases and the V segment lost 1 base, leaving 7 bases of the junction unmatched. CDR1 is SEHNR, CDR2 FQNEAQ, per germline (reference sequence). In DNA form, the CDR3 reads TGTGCCAGCAGCTTAGTCCTAGCGGGGACGGCGTTCTTC. Amino acids: CASSLVLAGTAFF.